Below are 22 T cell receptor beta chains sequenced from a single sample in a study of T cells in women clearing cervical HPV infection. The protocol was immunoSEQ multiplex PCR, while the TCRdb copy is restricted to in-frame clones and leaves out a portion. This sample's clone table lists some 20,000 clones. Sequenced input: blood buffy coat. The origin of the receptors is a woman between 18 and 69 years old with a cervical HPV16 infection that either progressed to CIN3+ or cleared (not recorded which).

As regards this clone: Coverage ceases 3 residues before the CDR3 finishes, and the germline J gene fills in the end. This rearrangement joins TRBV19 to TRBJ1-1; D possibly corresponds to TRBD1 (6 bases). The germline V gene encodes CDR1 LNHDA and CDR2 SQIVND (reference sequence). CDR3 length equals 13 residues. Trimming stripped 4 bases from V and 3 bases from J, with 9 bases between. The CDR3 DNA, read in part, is TGTGCCAGTAGTACCCGGACAGACACTGAA. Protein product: CASSTRTDTE. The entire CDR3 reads CASSTRTDTEAFF.

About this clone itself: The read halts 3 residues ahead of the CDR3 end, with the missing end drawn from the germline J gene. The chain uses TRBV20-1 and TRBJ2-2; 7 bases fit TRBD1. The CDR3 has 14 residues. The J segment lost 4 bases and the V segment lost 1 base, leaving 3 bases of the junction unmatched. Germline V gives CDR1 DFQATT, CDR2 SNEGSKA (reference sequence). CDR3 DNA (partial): TGCAGTGCTAGAGTCGACAGGGTCACCGGGGAG. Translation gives CSARVDRVTGE. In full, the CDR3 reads CSARVDRVTGELFF.

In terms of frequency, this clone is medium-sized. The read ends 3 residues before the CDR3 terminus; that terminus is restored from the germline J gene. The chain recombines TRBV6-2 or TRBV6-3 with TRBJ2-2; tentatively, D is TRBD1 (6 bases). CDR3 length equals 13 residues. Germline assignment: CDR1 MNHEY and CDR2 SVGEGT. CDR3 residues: CASSYDRTSMLFF. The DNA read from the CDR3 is TGTGCCAGCAGTTACGACAGGACCAGTATG.

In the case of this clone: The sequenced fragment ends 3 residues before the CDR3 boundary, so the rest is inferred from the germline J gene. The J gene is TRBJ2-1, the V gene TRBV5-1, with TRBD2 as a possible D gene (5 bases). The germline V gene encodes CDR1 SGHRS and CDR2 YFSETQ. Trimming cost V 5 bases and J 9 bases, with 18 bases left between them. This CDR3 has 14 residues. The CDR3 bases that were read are TGCGCCAGCAGTGAAGCGGAAGGGTTTGGTGAG. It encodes CASSEAEGFGE. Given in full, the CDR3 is CASSEAEGFGEQFF.

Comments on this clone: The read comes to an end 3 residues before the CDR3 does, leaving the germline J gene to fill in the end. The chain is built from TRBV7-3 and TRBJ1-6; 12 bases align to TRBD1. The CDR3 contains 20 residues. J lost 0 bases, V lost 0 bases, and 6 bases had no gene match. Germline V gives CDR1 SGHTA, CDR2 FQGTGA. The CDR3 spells CASSLTGTGGRSSYNSPLHF. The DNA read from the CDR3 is TGTGCCAGCAGCTTAACCGGGACAGGGGGCCGGAGCTCCTATAATTCACCC. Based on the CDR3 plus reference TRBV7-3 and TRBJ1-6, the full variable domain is GAGVSQTPSNKVTEKGKYVELRCDPISGHTALYWYRQSLGQGPEFLIYFQGTGAADDSGLPNDRFFAVRPEGSVSTLKIQRTERGDSAVYLCASSLTGTGGRSSYNSPLHFGNGTRLTVT.

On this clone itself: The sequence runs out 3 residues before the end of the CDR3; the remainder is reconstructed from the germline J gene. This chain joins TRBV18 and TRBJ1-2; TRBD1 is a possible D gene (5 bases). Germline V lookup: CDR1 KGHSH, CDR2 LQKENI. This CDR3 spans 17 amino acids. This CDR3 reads CASSPEGLAGGGNDYTF. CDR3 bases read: TGTGCCAGCTCACCAGAGGGACTAGCGGGAGGTGGCAATGAC.

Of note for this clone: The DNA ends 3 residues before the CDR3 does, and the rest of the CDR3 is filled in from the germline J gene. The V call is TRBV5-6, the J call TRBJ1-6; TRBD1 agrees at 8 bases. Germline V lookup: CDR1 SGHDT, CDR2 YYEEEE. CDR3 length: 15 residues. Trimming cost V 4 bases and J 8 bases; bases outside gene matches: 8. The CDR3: CASSPRTGRYSPLHF. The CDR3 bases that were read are TGTGCCAGCAGCCCAAGGACAGGGCGGTATTCACCC.

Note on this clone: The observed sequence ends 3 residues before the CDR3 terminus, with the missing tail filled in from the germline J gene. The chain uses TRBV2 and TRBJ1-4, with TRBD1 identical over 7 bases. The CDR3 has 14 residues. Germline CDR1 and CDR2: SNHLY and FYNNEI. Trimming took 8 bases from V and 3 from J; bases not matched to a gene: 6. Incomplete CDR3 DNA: TGTGCCAGCGGGTGGGACAGACCTAATGAAAAA. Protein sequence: CASGWDRPNEK. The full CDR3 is CASGWDRPNEKLFF.

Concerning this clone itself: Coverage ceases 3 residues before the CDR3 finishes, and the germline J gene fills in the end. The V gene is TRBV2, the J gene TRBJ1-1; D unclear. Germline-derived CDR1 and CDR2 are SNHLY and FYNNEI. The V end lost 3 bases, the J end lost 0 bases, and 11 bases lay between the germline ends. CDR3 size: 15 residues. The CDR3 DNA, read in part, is TGTGCCAGCAGTGACAAACATACCATGAACACTGAA. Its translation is CASSDKHTMNTE. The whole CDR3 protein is CASSDKHTMNTEAFF.

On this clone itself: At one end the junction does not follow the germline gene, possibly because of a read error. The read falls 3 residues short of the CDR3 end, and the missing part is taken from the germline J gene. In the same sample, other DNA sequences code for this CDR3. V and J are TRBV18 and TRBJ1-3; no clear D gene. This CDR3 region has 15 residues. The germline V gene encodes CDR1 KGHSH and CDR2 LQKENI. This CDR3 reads CASSPGHGEGNTIYF. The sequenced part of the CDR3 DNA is TGTGCCAGCTCACCAGGGCACGGAGAAGGAAACACG.

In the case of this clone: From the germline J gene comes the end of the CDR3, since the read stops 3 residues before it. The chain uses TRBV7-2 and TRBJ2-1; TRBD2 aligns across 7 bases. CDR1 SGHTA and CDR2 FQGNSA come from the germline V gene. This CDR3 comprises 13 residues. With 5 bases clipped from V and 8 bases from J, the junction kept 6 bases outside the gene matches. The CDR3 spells CASSPRLAHEQFF. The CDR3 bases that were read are TGTGCCAGCAGCCCGCGACTAGCCCATGAG. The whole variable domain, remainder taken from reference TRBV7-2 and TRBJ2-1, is GAGVSQSPSNKVTEKGKDVELRCDPISGHTALYWYRQSLGQGLEFLIYFQGNSAPDKSGLPSDRFSAERTGGSVSTLTIQRTQQEDSAVYLCASSPRLAHEQFFGPGTRLTVL.

The covered CDR3 bases are TGTGCCAGCAGTCCGAGCCCGGGGGGCCAAGGTTCACCC. Protein: CASSPSPGGQGSP. The CDR3 as a whole reads CASSPSPGGQGSPLHF. V usage is TRBV7-6 and J usage is TRBJ1-6; D is possibly TRBD1 (6 bases). The missing CDR3 end, 3 residues past where the read stops, is filled in from the germline J gene. Germline CDR1 is SGHVS and CDR2 is FNYEAQ. The CDR3 sequence is 16 residues long. Trimming removed 6 bases at V and 9 bases at J, with 21 bases between.

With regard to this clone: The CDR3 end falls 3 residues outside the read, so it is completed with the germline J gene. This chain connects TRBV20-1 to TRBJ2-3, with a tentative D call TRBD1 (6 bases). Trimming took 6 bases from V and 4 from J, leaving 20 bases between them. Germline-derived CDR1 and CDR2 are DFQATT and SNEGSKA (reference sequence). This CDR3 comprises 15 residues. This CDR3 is CSAKNRDTGPDTQYF. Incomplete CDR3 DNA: TGCAGTGCCAAGAACCGGGACACGGGGCCAGATACG.

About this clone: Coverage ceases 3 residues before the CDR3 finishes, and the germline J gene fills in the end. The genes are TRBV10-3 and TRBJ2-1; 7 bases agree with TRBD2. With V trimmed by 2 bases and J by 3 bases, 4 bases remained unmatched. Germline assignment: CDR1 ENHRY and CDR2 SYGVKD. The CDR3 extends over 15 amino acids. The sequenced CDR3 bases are TGTGCCATCAGTGAGGAGGTAGCGGGCTACAATGAG. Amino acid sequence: CAISEEVAGYNE. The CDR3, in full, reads CAISEEVAGYNEQFF.

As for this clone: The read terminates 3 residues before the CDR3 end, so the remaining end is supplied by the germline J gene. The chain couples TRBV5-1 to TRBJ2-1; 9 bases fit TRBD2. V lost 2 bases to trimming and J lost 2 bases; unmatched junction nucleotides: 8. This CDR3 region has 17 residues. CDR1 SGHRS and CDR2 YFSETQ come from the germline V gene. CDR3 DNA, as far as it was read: TGCGCCAGCAGCTTCAACCCTAGCGGGGATACCTACAATGAG. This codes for CASSFNPSGDTYNE. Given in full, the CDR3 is CASSFNPSGDTYNEQFF.

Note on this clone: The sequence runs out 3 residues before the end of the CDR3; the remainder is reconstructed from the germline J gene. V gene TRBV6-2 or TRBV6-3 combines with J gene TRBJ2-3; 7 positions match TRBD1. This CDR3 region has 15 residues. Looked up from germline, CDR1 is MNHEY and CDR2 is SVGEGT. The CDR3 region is CASRITGDDNQPQYF. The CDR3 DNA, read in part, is TGTGCCAGCAGAATAACAGGGGATGACAATCAGCCG.

Here the CDR3 reads CASSGRGTGTLDYTF. The sequenced part of the CDR3 DNA is TGTGCCAGCAGCGGGCGCGGGACAGGGACTCTCGAC. This chain connects TRBV7-2 to TRBJ1-2, with 9 bases matching TRBD1. Read coverage stops 3 residues before the CDR3 terminus; the germline J gene supplies the remainder. The CDR3 consists of 15 residues. In germline, CDR1 is SGHTA, CDR2 FQGNSA. The variable domain in full, completed from reference TRBV7-2 and TRBJ1-2, reads GAGVSQSPSNKVTEKGKDVELRCDPISGHTALYWYRQSLGQGLEFLIYFQGNSAPDKSGLPSDRFSAERTGGSVSTLTIQRTQQEDSAVYLCASSGRGTGTLDYTFGSGTRLTVV.

Here the CDR3 reads CASSSDRLNTIYF. CDR3 DNA, as far as it was read: TGTGCCAGCAGCTCGGACAGGCTGAACACC. This rearrangement joins TRBV5-6 to TRBJ1-3; 7 bases are a match to TRBD1. The sequenced fragment ends 3 residues before the CDR3 boundary, so the rest is inferred from the germline J gene. CDR3 size: 13 residues. The V segment lost 3 bases and the J segment 7 bases; nucleotides outside the gene matches: 4. From germline, CDR1 is SGHDT and CDR2 YYEEEE.

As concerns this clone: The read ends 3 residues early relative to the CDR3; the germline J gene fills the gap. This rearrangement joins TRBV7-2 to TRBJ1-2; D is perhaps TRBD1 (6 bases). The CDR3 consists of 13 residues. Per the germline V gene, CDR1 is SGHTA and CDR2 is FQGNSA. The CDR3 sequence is CASSLAQGNGYTF. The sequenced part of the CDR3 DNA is TGTGCCAGCAGCTTAGCGCAGGGGAACGGC.

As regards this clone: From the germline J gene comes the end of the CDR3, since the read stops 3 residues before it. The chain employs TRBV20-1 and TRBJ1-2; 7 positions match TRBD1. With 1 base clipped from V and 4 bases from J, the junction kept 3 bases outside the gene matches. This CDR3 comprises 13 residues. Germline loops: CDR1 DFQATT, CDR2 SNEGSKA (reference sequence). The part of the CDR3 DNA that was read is TGCAGTGCTAGAGTGGGACAGAGCTATGGC. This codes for CSARVGQSYG. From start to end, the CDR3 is CSARVGQSYGYTF.

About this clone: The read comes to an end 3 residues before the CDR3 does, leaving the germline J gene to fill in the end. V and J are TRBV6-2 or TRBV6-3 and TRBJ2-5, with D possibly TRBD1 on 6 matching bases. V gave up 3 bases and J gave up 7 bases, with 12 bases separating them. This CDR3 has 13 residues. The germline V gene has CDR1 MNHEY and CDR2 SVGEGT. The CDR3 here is CASSYTGSGTQYF. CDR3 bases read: TGTGCCAGCAGTTATACAGGGTCGGGGACC.

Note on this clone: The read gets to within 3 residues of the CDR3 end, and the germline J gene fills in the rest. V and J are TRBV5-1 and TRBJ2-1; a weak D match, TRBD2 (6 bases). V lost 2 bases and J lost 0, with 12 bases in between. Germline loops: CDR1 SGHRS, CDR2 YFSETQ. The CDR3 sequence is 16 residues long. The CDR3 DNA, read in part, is TGCGCCAGCAGCTTAGGCGGGAAGAGCTCCTACAATGAG. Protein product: CASSLGGKSSYNE. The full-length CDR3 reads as CASSLGGKSSYNEQFF.